What follows are 4 T cell receptor beta chains derived from one specimen sequenced in a study of CD8 T cells in Susac syndrome. RNA amounts of roughly 0.5 to 1 ug underwent reverse transcription with random hexamers. TCRdb itself ran the immunoSEQ multiplex PCR reads through MiXCR, one entry per CDR3 protein. The sample holds some 450,000 distinct CDR3 sequences, more than 80% seen once. Sequences were obtained from CD8+ T cells from PBMCs. These receptors were obtained from a human donor with multiple sclerosis.

This chain joins TRBV5-1 and TRBJ1-6, with 7 bases identical to TRBD1. CDR1 is SGHRS and CDR2 is YFSETQ in the germline V gene. The CDR3 is 14 amino acids. Trimming at V came to 0 bases and at J to 9 bases, leaving 3 bases not matched to a gene. The CDR3 DNA is TGCGCCAGCAGCTTGGGGGACAGTCCTTCACCCCTCCACTTT. This encodes CASSLGDSPSPLHF.

The rearrangement links TRBV12-3 or TRBV12-4 to TRBJ2-2; D perhaps matches TRBD1 (6 bases). The CDR3 spans 15 residues. The V end was cut by 2 bases, the J end by 3 bases, with 10 bases between. DNA for the CDR3: TGTGCCAGCAGTTTAAGTCAGGGGTACACCGGGGAGCTGTTTTTT. Its translation: CASSLSQGYTGELFF.

This chain links TRBV6-4 with TRBJ2-6, with D possibly being TRBD1 (5 bases). CDR1 MRHNA and CDR2 SNTAGT come from the germline V gene. V was pared by 6 bases and J by 0 bases, with 18 bases between. This CDR3 has 18 residues. CDR3 DNA sequence: TGTGCCAGCAGCGCCTTGGGGCAGGTGTCCTCTGGGGCCAACGTCCTGACTTTC. It yields the protein CASSALGQVSSGANVLTF.

The chain recombines TRBV6-6 with TRBJ1-5; 8 bases map to TRBD1. V lost 4 bases and J lost 4; bases outside the gene matches: 6. Germline V gene sequence: CDR1 MNHNY, CDR2 SVGAGI (reference sequence). This CDR3 region has 15 residues. CDR3 bases: TGTGCCAGCAGTTTGGGACAGGTCCTTAATCAGCCCCAGCATTTT. This codes for CASSLGQVLNQPQHF.